The clone carrying this TCR beta chain was seen a few times. Its specificity is not known. Every donor was a healthy Caucasian. Germline CDR1 reads SQVTM; CDR2 reads ANQGSEA. Trimming left V 7 bases short and J 0 bases short, with 12 bases between. The CDR3 runs to 13 residues. The data were obtained in a study of identical twins. Regarding the study as a whole: The study found weaker excess twin sharing in beta out-of-frame sequences. Cord blood beta clonotypes that were abundant carried fewer insertions, and memory repertoires showed no such trend.

Unique molecular identifiers were present on cDNA, and template switching added a universal primer site. One entry per CDR3 protein, called by TCRdb with MiXCR from the 5' RACE reads. The sample shows about 260,000 distinct CDR3 sequences, roughly 7% of them seen only once. Separately, the same data were catalogued under a study of yellow fever vaccine responses in identical twins.

Sequencing was done on a sample of memory (CD45RO+) T cells sorted from blood. This chain joins TRBV29-1 and TRBJ1-1; TRBD1 is a possible D gene (5 bases). This TCR came from a woman between 18 and 29 years old in good health. The CDR3 sequence is CSGSRQLNTEAFF. In DNA, the CDR3 is TGCAGCGGATCACGACAGTTGAACACTGAAGCTTTCTTT.